The 16 T cell receptor beta chains presented below share a single source sample, sequenced in a study of blood T cell repertoires in COVID-19. Measured with immunoSEQ multiplex PCR; TCRdb has only the in-frame clones, and not every one. In the table there are more than 350,000 clones, around nine tenths of which are singletons. Material: PBMCs or T cells enriched from blood (not recorded which). These receptors came from a woman between 45 and 65 years old who had recovered from COVID-19.

The genes are TRBV21-1 and TRBJ1-2. TRBV21-1 is labeled a pseudogene. The CDR3 totals 9 residues. The CDR3 nucleotides read TGTGCCAGCGCGGATGGCTACACCTTC. Its translation is CASADGYTF.

J is TRBJ2-3 and V is TRBV12-5; 7 positions match TRBD2. Unmatched junction bases numbered 7, after V lost 4 bases and J lost 3 bases. Looked up from germline, CDR1 is LGHNT and CDR2 is FRNRAP. The CDR3 consists of 15 residues. This chain's CDR3 is CASGSGEGMTDTQYF. In DNA form, the CDR3 reads TGTGCTAGTGGTTCCGGGGAGGGAATGACAGATACGCAGTATTTT. Full variable domain (rest looked up from reference TRBV12-5 and TRBJ2-3): DARVTQTPRHKVTEMGQEVTMRCQPILGHNTVFWYRQTMMQGLELLAYFRNRAPLDDSGMPKDRFSAEMPDATLATLKIQPSEPRDSAVYFCASGSGEGMTDTQYFGPGTRLTVL.

This chain links TRBV25-1 with TRBJ1-5; TRBD1 aligns across 7 bases. The V segment lost 5 bases and the J segment 4 bases; nucleotides outside the gene matches: 5. The CDR3 spans 14 residues. Germline CDR1 MGHDK, CDR2 SYGVNS. The CDR3 sequence is CASSQTGTNQPQHF. As DNA, the CDR3 is TGTGCCAGCAGTCAGACAGGGACGAATCAGCCCCAGCATTTT.

V and J are TRBV2 and TRBJ2-7; a possible D gene is TRBD2 (7 bases). The CDR3 contains 15 residues. Germline V gives CDR1 SNHLY, CDR2 FYNNEI. V dropped 3 bases and J dropped 3 bases, with 15 bases sitting between them. The CDR3 protein is CASSDGRRGGYEQYF. In nucleotides, the CDR3 is TGTGCCAGCAGTGACGGGAGGAGGGGGGGCTACGAGCAGTACTTC.

This clone appeared a few times. The CDR3 sequence is CASTAGTKRSEAFF. The DNA for the CDR3 is TGTGCCAGCACCGCCGGGACAAAACGGTCTGAAGCTTTCTTT. The rearrangement uses TRBV28 and TRBJ1-1; tentatively, D is TRBD1 (6 bases). Germline V gene sequence: CDR1 MDHEN, CDR2 SYDVKM. The CDR3 loop spans 14 amino acids. Trimming left V 7 bases short and J 6 bases short, with 18 bases between.

This clone has a single count. The chain has TRBV10-3 and TRBJ2-7; 8 bases match TRBD1. After removal of 7 bases from V and 4 bases from J, the junction contained 9 bases not matched to a gene. Germline CDR1 is ENHRY and CDR2 is SYGVKD. The CDR3 loop spans 14 amino acids. As DNA, the CDR3 is TGTGCCATCAAGCCCCCAGGGGGCTCTTACGAGCAGTACTTC. Translation: CAIKPPGGSYEQYF.

The V and J genes are TRBV7-2 and TRBJ2-7, with D possibly matching TRBD2 (5 bases). Trimming removed 4 bases from V and 3 bases from J, with 10 bases in between. This CDR3 region has 13 residues. Germline CDR1 reads SGHTA; CDR2 reads FQGNSA. CDR3 nucleotides: TGTGCCAGCAGCTCCCCGGACTTCTACGAGCAGTACTTC. Amino acid sequence: CASSSPDFYEQYF.

The chain employs TRBV11-2 and TRBJ2-1; 7 nucleotides match TRBD2. V shed 4 bases and J 4 bases; nucleotides not matched to a gene: 7. The CDR3 is 15 residues long. CDR1 SGHAT and CDR2 FQNNGV come from the germline V gene. CDR3 sequence (DNA): TGTGCCAGCAGCTCCAGACTAGCCCGTTACAATGAGCAGTTCTTC. Translating gives CASSSRLARYNEQFF.

This rearrangement joins TRBV13 to TRBJ2-5; maybe TRBD2 (5 bases). The CDR3 contains 13 residues. Trimming cost V 3 bases and J 2 bases, with 7 bases left between them. The germline CDR1 and CDR2 sequences are PRHDT and FYEKMQ (reference sequence). CDR3 sequence: CASSFGEQETQYF. CDR3 in DNA: TGTGCCAGCAGCTTCGGGGAACAAGAGACCCAGTACTTC.

This rearrangement joins TRBV25-1 to TRBJ1-5; D call uncertain. The CDR3 has 14 residues. V dropped 1 base and J dropped 7 bases, with 11 bases sitting between them. Germline loops: CDR1 MGHDK, CDR2 SYGVNS. CDR3 region: CASSESLGGQPQHF. As DNA, the CDR3 is TGTGCCAGCAGTGAATCACTAGGCGGGCAGCCCCAGCATTTT.

This clone came up a few times. V is TRBV11-2 and J is TRBJ1-1; D possibly corresponds to TRBD1 (5 bases). Germline-derived CDR1 and CDR2 are SGHAT and FQNNGV. This CDR3 has 15 amino acids. Trimming cost V 1 base and J 5 bases, with 14 bases left between them. The CDR3 DNA reads TGTGCCAGCAGCTTAGGGGGAGGGGCGAGGACTGAAGCTTTCTTT. This encodes CASSLGGGARTEAFF. Looking up the rest from reference TRBV11-2 and TRBJ1-1 gives the full variable domain: EAGVAQSPRYKIIEKRQSVAFWCNPISGHATLYWYQQILGQGPKLLIQFQNNGVVDDSQLPKDRFSAERLKGVDSTLKIQPAKLEDSAVYLCASSLGGGARTEAFFGQGTRLTVV.

The genes are TRBV6-5 and TRBJ2-2, with TRBD1 matching 9 bases. The CDR3 has 14 amino acids. With 5 bases clipped from V and 5 bases from J, the junction kept 3 bases outside the gene matches. CDR1 MNHEY and CDR2 SVGAGI come from the germline V gene. The CDR3: CASSHRGLTGELFF. CDR3 coding DNA: TGTGCCAGCAGTCACAGGGGGCTGACCGGGGAGCTGTTTTTT.

In its sample, this clone was seen once. The V and J genes are TRBV6-5 and TRBJ1-2, with TRBD1 matching over 8 bases. V lost 6 bases, J lost 7 bases, and 4 bases stayed unmatched. The CDR3 runs 12 residues. CDR1 and CDR2 (germline): MNHEY, SVGAGI. The CDR3 region has the DNA TGTGCCAGCAGACGGACAGGGTTTGGCTACACCTTC. Translation gives CASRRTGFGYTF.

This clone was seen a single time. V is TRBV7-8 and J is TRBJ1-2; 12 bases are shared with TRBD1. CDR1 and CDR2 (germline): SGHVS, FQNEAQ. The J segment lost 4 bases and the V segment lost 4 bases, leaving 4 bases of the junction unmatched. The CDR3 spans 15 residues. Written as DNA, the CDR3 is TGTGCCAGCAGCTCCGGGACAGGGGGCGGCTATGGCTACACCTTC. This codes for CASSSGTGGGYGYTF.

DNA for the CDR3: TGCGCCAGCAGCCAAGAGGGGCAGTTCGCCTACAATGAGCAGTTCTTC. Its protein is CASSQEGQFAYNEQFF. The V gene is TRBV4-1, the J gene TRBJ2-1; TRBD1 might be the D (5 bases). V was shortened by 0 bases and J by 2 bases, with 11 bases between the two germline ends. Germline values: CDR1 MGHRA, CDR2 YSYEKL. The CDR3 contains 16 residues.

The CDR3 DNA reads as TGTGCCAGTACCTCAGGGGATAATTCACCCCTCCACTTT. Translating gives CASTSGDNSPLHF. The chain employs TRBV19 and TRBJ1-6, with TRBD1 as a possible D gene (6 bases). Germline V gene lookup returns CDR1 LNHDA and CDR2 SQIVND (reference sequence). The V end was cut by 7 bases, the J end by 5 bases, with 9 bases between. This CDR3 is 13 amino acids long.